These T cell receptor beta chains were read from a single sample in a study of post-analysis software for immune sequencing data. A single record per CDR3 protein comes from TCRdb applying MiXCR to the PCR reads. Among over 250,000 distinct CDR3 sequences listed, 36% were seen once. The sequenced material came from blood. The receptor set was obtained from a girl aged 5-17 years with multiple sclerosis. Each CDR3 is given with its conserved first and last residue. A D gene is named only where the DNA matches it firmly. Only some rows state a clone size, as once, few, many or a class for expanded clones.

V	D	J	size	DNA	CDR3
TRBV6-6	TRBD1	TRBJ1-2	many	TGTGCCAGCAGTTACTCCTTACAGGGGGGAAACTATGGCTACACCTTC	CASSYSLQGGNYGYTF
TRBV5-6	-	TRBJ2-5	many	TGTGCCAGCAGCCACAGGGACCAAGAGACCCAGTACTTC	CASSHRDQETQYF
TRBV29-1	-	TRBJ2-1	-	TGCAGCGTTGTCCGGTACAATGAGCAGTTCTTC	CSVVRYNEQFF
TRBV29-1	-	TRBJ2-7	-	TGCAGCGTTACCGGGGATAGGTTGGACGAGCAGTACTTC	CSVTGDRLDEQYF
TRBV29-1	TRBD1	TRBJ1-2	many	TGCAGCGTTGAAAGACAGGGTCCCCTTGACTATGGCTACACCTTC	CSVERQGPLDYGYTF
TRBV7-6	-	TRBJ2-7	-	TGTGCCAGCAGCTTAGCGGCGGCAGGGACCTACGAGCAGTACTTC	CASSLAAAGTYEQYF
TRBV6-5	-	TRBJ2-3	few	TGTGCCAGCAGTTACAGGGACAGCACAGATACGCAGTATTTT	CASSYRDSTDTQYF
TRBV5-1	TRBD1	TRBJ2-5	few	TGCGCCAGCAGCATAGGACAGGGGGAGGCCCAGTACTTC	CASSIGQGEAQYF
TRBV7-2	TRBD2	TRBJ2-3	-	TGTGCCAGCAGCTCGGGACTAGCGTCAGATACGCAGTATTTT	CASSSGLASDTQYF
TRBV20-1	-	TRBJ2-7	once	TGCAGTGCTAGGAGGGTCGACGGGAGTGGTGAGCAGTACTTC	CSARRVDGSGEQYF
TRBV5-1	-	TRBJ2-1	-	TGCGCCAGCAGCTCGGCGGGGAACTACAATGAGCAGTTCTTC	CASSSAGNYNEQFF
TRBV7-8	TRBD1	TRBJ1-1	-	TGTGCCAGCAGCTTGGTCAGGGGGGAAACCACTGAAGCTTTCTTT	CASSLVRGETTEAFF
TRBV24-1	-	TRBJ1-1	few	TGTGCCACCAGTATAGGGTCGGGCACTGAAGCTTTCTTT	CATSIGSGTEAFF
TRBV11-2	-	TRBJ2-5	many	TGTGCCAGCAGCTTAGATCGCAATTCGGAGACCCAGTACTTC	CASSLDRNSETQYF
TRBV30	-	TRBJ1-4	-	TGTGCCTGGAGTCCATCCTCCGCGGAAAAACTGTGTTTT	CAWSPSSAEKLCF
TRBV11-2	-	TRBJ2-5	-	TGTGCCAACAGCGGCAGAGGACGGGGGGCCAAAGAGACCCAGTACTTC	CANSGRGRGAKETQYF
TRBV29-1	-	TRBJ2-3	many	TGCAGCGTTGGACTCAGGGCAGGGAATACGCAGTATTTT	CSVGLRAGNTQYF
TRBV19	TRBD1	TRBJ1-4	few	TGTGCCAGTGGACAGGGGCCTAATGAAAAACTGGTTTTT	CASGQGPNEKLVF
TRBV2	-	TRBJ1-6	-	TGTGCCAGCAATCAGGGAATGAATTCACCCCTCCACTTT	CASNQGMNSPLHF
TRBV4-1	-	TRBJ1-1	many	TGCGCCAGCAGCCAAAGGACAGTCTCTAAAGCTTTCTTT	CASSQRTVSKAFF
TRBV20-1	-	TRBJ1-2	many	TGCAGTGCTAGAGATCTCGCAGGGGCCCCCAACTATGGCTACACCTTC	CSARDLAGAPNYGYTF
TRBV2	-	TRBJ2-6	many	TGTGCCAGCAGTGGGTTCAGGGGCTCTGGGGCCAACGTCCTGACTTTC	CASSGFRGSGANVLTF
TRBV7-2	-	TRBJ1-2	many	TGTGCCAGCAGCTTCGGGGGGCTGGGCTACACCTTC	CASSFGGLGYTF
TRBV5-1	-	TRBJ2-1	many	TGCGCCAGCGCCAGCCCTCCCCCACCGGAGCAGTTCTTC	CASASPPPPEQFF
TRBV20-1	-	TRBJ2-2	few	TGCAGTGCTAGAGATTTGGCTAGCGTTCCCGGGGAGCTGTTTTTT	CSARDLASVPGELFF
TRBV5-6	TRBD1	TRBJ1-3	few	TGTGCCAGCAGCTCGGCCCGGACAGGGGGAAACACCATATATTTT	CASSSARTGGNTIYF
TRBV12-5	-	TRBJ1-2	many	TGTGCTAGTGGTTTGTCCGCCAGGGCCGGTGGCTACACCTTC	CASGLSARAGGYTF
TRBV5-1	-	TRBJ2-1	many	TGCGCCAGCAGCTTGGGACGGTCGAATGAGCAGTTCTTC	CASSLGRSNEQFF
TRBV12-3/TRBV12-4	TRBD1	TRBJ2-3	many	TGTGCCAGCAGCCGGAGGACAGGCTCGGGCACAGATACGCAGTATTTT	CASSRRTGSGTDTQYF
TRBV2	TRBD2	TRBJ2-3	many	TGTGCCAGCAGTGTCCGACTAGCTACAGATACGCAGTATTTT	CASSVRLATDTQYF
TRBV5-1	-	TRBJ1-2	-	TGCGCCAGCAGCTTGGAGGGGGTTAACTATGGCTACACCTTC	CASSLEGVNYGYTF
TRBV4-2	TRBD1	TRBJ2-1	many	TGTGCCAGCAGCCAAGTCGCGGGACAGGGGAAATACAATGAGCAGTTCTTC	CASSQVAGQGKYNEQFF
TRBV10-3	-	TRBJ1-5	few	TGTGCCATCCGGGCGACTGGGAGCAATCAGCCCCAGCATTTT	CAIRATGSNQPQHF
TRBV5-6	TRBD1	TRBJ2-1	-	TGTGCCAGCAGACTATCAGGGGGCTCCTACAATGAGCGGTTCTTC	CASRLSGGSYNERFF
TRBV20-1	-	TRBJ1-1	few	TGCAGTGCCCCCCGTCGGGGGGCCTCTGAAGCTTTCTTT	CSAPRRGASEAFF
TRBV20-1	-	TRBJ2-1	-	TGCAGTGCTAGTCCCACGCTAAGGGGGGGCCGTATCAATGAGCAGTTCTTC	CSASPTLRGGRINEQFF
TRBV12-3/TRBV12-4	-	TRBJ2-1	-	TGTGCCAGCAGTCTATCGGACGGACGGCAGTTCTTC	CASSLSDGRQFF
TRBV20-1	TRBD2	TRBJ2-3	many	TGCAGTGCTAGGCCGGCGGGAGGGCCCGCAGATACGCAGTATTTT	CSARPAGGPADTQYF
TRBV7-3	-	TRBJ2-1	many	TGTGCCAGCAGCCTGGTGGCAGTCAACAATGAGCAGTTCTTC	CASSLVAVNNEQFF
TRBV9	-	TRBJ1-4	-	TGTGCCAGCAGCGCGAGAGGTGCAACTAATGAAAAACTGTTTTTT	CASSARGATNEKLFF
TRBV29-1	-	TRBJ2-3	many	TGCAGCGTTGAACGGCAGGGTTACACAGATACGCAGTATTTT	CSVERQGYTDTQYF
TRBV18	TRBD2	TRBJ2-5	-	TGTGCCAGCTCACAAACGGCGCAGGCTAGCGGAGTTCAAGAGACCCAGTACTTC	CASSQTAQASGVQETQYF
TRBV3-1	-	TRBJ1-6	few	TGTGCCAGCAGCCAAGAGTACTCCGACGTAAGCTCCTATAATTCACCCCTCCACTTT	CASSQEYSDVSSYNSPLHF
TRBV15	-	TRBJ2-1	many	TGTGCCACCAGCGGTGGTAGCTCCTACAATGAGCAGTTCTTC	CATSGGSSYNEQFF
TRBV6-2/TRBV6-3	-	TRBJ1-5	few	TGTGCCAGCAGCTCAGCGCGGCGGGGGAGACAGCCCCAGCATTTT	CASSSARRGRQPQHF
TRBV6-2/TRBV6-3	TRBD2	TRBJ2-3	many	TGTGCCAGCAGTTACTCAGAGCGGGGTAATACGCAGTATTTT	CASSYSERGNTQYF
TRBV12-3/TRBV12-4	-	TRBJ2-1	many	TGTGCCAGCAGACCTAGCGTTAGCTCCTACAATGAGCAGTTCTTC	CASRPSVSSYNEQFF
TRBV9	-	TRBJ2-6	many	TGTGCCAGCAGCGTAGGGCAGGGGGGAGCCTCTGGGGCCAACGTCCTGACTTTC	CASSVGQGGASGANVLTF
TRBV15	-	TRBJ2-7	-	TGTGCCACCAGCAGAACACAGGACTACGAGCAGTACTTC	CATSRTQDYEQYF
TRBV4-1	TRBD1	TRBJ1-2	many	TGCGCCAGCAGCCAAGTCCCTACAGGGGGCGAAAGGGTCTATGGCTACACCTTC	CASSQVPTGGERVYGYTF
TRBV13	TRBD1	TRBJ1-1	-	TGTGCCAGCAGCGGCCGGGACAGGAACACTGAAGCTTTCTTT	CASSGRDRNTEAFF
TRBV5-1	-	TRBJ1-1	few	TGCGCCAGCAGCTTGGATCTGTCCTGGAACACTGAAGCTTTCTTT	CASSLDLSWNTEAFF
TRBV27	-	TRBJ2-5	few	TGTGCCAGCAGTCCGCTGCAGGGGCGGGGGCAAGAGACCCAGTACTTC	CASSPLQGRGQETQYF